This T cell receptor (beta chain) derives from a study of CD8 T cells in ankylosing spondylitis. Library preparation for TCR beta used quantitative 5'-RACE with molecular barcodes. TCRdb fed the 5' RACE reads into MiXCR, producing one record per CDR3 protein. The profile shows fewer than 200,000 distinct CDR3 sequences, around a sixth of them singletons. Broader study findings: Characteristic, it appeared, of ankylosing spondylitis blood was a TCR beta motif of roughly eight highly homologous variants.

Germline V CDR1 and CDR2: MNHNS, SASEGT. This CDR3 comprises 11 residues. Between the trimmed V and J ends, which lost 8 bases and 8 bases, there was a span of 12 bases. This clonotype was seen at least ten times. Its antigen is as yet unknown. The sequence came from a male donor between 10 and 30 years old with ankylosing spondylitis or in good health (not recorded which). This chain connects TRBV6-1 to TRBJ1-2; D not certain. Material: blood, either unsorted or a sorted T cell fraction (not recorded which). CDR3 sequence: CASWLVYGYTF. DNA of the CDR3: TGTGCCAGCTGGCTAGTGTACGGCTACACCTTC.